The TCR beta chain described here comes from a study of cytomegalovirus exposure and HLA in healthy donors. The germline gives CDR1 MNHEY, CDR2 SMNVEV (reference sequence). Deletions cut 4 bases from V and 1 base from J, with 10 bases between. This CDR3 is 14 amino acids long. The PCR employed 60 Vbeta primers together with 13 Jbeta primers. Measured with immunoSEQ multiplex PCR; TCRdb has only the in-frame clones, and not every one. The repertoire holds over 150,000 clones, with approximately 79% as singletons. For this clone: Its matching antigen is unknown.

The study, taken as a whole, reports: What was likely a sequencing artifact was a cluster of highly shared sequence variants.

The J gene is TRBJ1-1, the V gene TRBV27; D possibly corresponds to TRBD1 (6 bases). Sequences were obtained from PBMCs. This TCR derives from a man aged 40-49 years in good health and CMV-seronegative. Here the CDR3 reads CASSYTGKNTEAFF. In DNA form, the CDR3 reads TGTGCCAGCAGTTATACAGGGAAGAACACTGAAGCTTTCTTT.